This TCR beta chain was sequenced in a study of cytomegalovirus exposure and HLA in healthy donors. Study overall: HLA-typed donors contributed 65 million to 95 million unique TCRs, which were held in an early data release.

Germline V CDR1 and CDR2: SEHNR, FQNEAQ (reference sequence). Trimming took 0 bases from V and 7 from J, leaving 12 bases between them. The CDR3 runs 14 residues. PCR used 60 Vbeta primers and 13 Jbeta primers. Using immunoSEQ multiplex PCR, the repertoire was profiled, and TCRdb retains in-frame clones only, with some absent. This table holds 110,000 or so clones, approximately 16% found once. This clone was seen more than once but under ten times. Its antigen remains unknown. Study outcomes and limitations: Most of the TCR beta V segments (in an earlier analysis) were productive either about 87% or about 30% of the time. Fewer N-insertions (relative to the 666-donor mean) were reportedly seen in an Asian-associated ancestry cluster in a later analysis. As was reported, the classifier diagnosed cytomegalovirus status with high specificity and sensitivity.

The sequenced sample consisted of PBMCs. V gene TRBV7-9 combines with J gene TRBJ2-5; D might be TRBD1 (5 bases). The sequence came from a female donor in good health and CMV-seronegative. In DNA form, the CDR3 reads TGTGCCAGCAGCTTAGCCGGCAGTCAGGGGACCCAGTACTTC. Amino acids: CASSLAGSQGTQYF.